One sample yielded the 6 T cell receptor beta chains listed below, sequenced in a study of cytomegalovirus exposure and HLA in healthy donors. The PCR had 60 Vbeta and 13 Jbeta primers. Assay: immunoSEQ multiplex PCR; the TCRdb copy retains only in-frame clones and omits some. The sample has 150,000 or so clones, almost 80% seen once. Sample: PBMCs. The receptors shown here come from a male donor in good health and CMV-seronegative.

V usage is TRBV19 and J usage is TRBJ1-2, with 8 bases identical to TRBD1. After removal of 1 base from V and 4 bases from J, the junction contained 2 bases not matched to a gene. CDR3 size: 14 residues. CDR1 and CDR2 (germline): LNHDA, SQIVND (reference sequence). CDR3 in amino acids: CASSIGQGSYGYTF. The CDR3 nucleotides are TGTGCCAGTAGTATAGGACAGGGGTCCTATGGCTACACCTTC.

V usage is TRBV5-4 and J usage is TRBJ2-5, with 9 bases matching TRBD2. CDR1 and CDR2 (germline): SGHNT, YYREEE (reference sequence). This CDR3 has 16 residues. The ends lost 1 base at V and 2 bases at J; junction bases unmatched: 6. The CDR3 region has the DNA TGTGCCAGCAGCTTGCAGCGGGGGGCCCCTCAAGAGACCCAGTACTTC. Its translation is CASSLQRGAPQETQYF.

The chain's CDR3 is CASSLGQGRNTIYF. The CDR3 DNA is TGTGCCAGTAGCCTTGGACAGGGGAGAAACACCATATATTTT. The chain links TRBV19 to TRBJ1-3; 9 positions agree with TRBD1. J was trimmed by 5 bases and V by 6 bases; bases with no gene match: 5. Germline CDR1 and CDR2: LNHDA and SQIVND (reference sequence). The CDR3 runs 14 residues.

The CDR3 DNA is TGCGCCAGCAGCCAAGATCCTGGACAGCTCCACACTGAAGCTTTCTTT. This translates into CASSQDPGQLHTEAFF. The rearrangement links TRBV4-1 to TRBJ1-1, with D maybe TRBD1 (6 bases). The germline V and J ends were trimmed by 0 bases and 3 bases, with 14 bases remaining between them. The CDR3 runs 16 residues. Germline CDR1 reads MGHRA; CDR2 reads YSYEKL.

The rearrangement links TRBV9 to TRBJ1-2; a possible D gene is TRBD1 (5 bases). The germline gives CDR1 SGDLS, CDR2 YYNGEE. CDR3 size: 13 residues. Trimming stripped 4 bases from V and 7 bases from J, with 14 bases between. CDR3 coding DNA: TGTGCCAGCAGCAAGGGGAATTCAGGTGGCTACACCTTC. Its translation: CASSKGNSGGYTF.

The chain recombines TRBV5-1 with TRBJ2-1; D not certain. The CDR3 runs to 14 residues. Germline-derived CDR1 and CDR2 are SGHRS and YFSETQ. The V end was cut by 4 bases, the J end by 6 bases, with 14 bases between. CDR3 coding DNA: TGCGCCAGCAGCCCTTGGCCCGCCTTCAATGAGCAGTTCTTC. Its protein product is CASSPWPAFNEQFF.